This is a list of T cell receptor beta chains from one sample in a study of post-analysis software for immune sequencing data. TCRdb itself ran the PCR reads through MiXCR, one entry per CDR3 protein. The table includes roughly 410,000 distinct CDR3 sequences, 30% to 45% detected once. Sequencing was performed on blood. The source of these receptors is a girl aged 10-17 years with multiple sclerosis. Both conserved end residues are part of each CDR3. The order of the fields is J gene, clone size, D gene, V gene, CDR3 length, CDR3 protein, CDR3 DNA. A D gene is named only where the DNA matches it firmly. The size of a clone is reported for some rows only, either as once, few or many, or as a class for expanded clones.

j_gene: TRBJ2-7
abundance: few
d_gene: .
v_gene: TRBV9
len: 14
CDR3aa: CASSVGVGVYEQYF
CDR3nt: TGTGCCAGCAGCGTAGGGGTAGGGGTCTACGAGCAGTACTTC

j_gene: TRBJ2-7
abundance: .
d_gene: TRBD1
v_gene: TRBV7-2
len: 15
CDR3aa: CASSFPRQGAYEQYF
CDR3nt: TGTGCCAGCAGCTTCCCCAGACAGGGGGCCTACGAGCAGTACTTC

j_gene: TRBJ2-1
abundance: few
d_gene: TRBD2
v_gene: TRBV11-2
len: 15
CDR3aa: CASSLGLAGVYEQFF
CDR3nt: TGTGCCAGCAGTCTGGGACTAGCGGGAGTATATGAGCAGTTCTTC

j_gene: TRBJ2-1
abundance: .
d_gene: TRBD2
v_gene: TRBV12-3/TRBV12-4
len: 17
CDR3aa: CASSGPGLVRVGNEQFF
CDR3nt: TGTGCCAGCAGTGGACCGGGACTAGTACGTGTAGGCAATGAGCAGTTCTTC

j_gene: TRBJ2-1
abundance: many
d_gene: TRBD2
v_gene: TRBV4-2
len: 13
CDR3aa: CASSQDIRGGQFF
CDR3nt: TGTGCCAGCAGCCAAGATATACGGGGGGGCCAGTTCTTC

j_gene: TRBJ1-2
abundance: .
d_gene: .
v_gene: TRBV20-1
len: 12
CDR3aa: CSVIGAGDGYTF
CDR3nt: TGCAGTGTCATAGGGGCGGGGGATGGCTACACCTTC

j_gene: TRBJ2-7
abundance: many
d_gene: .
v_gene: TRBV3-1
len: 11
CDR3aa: CASSQSYEQYF
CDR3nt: TGTGCCAGCAGCCAGTCCTACGAGCAGTACTTC

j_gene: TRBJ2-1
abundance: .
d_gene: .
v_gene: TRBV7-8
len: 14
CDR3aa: CASSFGRGHNEQFF
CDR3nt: TGTGCCAGCAGCTTCGGGCGGGGCCACAATGAGCAGTTCTTC

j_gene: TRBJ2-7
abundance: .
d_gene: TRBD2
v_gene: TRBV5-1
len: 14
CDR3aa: CASSLPSGSYEQYF
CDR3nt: TGCGCCAGCAGCTTGCCTAGCGGATCCTACGAGCAGTACTTC

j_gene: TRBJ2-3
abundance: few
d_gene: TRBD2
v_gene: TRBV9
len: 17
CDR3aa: CASSGPSAGGRTDTQYF
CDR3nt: TGTGCCAGCAGCGGCCCCTCCGCGGGGGGGAGGACAGATACGCAGTATTTT

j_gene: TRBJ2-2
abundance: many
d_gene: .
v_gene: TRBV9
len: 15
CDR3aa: CASSVGTVNTGELFF
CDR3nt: TGTGCCAGCAGCGTAGGGACAGTAAACACCGGGGAGCTGTTTTTT

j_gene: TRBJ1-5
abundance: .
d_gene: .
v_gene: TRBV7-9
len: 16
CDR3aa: CASSLGLPSSNQPQHF
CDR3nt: TGTGCCAGCAGCTTGGGTTTACCCTCTAGCAATCAGCCCCAGCATTTT

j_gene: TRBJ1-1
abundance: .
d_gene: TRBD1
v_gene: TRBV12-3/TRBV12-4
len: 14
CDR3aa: CASSGQGTATEAFF
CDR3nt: TGTGCCAGCAGCGGACAGGGAACGGCCACTGAAGCTTTCTTT

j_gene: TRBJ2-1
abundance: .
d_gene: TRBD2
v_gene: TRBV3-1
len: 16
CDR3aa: CASSVFSGGRYNEQFF
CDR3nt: TGTGCCAGCAGCGTCTTTAGCGGGGGCCGCTACAATGAGCAGTTCTTC

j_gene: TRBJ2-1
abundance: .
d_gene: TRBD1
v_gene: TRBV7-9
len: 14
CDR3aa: CASSLAQGWDEQFF
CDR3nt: TGTGCCAGCAGCTTAGCACAGGGGTGGGATGAGCAGTTCTTC

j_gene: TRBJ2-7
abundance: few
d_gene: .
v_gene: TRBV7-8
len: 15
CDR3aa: CASSFAPGLFYEQYF
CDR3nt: TGTGCCAGCAGCTTTGCCCCGGGACTGTTCTACGAGCAGTACTTC

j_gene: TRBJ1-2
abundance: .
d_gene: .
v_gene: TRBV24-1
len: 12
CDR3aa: CATSGLGEGCTF
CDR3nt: TGTGCCACCAGTGGCCTTGGGGAGGGCTGCACCTTC

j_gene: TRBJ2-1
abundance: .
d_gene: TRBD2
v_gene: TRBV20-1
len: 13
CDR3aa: CSARSGSNNEQFF
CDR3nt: TGCAGTGCTAGAAGCGGGAGCAACAATGAGCAGTTCTTC

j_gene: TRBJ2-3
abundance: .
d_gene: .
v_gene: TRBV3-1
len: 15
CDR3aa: CASSGGTATRYTQYF
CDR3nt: TGTGCCAGCAGCGGAGGGACTGCGACACGGTATACGCAGTATTTT

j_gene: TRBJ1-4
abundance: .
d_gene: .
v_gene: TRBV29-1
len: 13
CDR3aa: CSVIQVNDEKLFF
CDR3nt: TGCAGCGTGATCCAGGTGAATGATGAAAAACTGTTTTTT

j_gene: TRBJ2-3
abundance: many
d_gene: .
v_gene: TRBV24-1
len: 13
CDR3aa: CAAGGRSTDTQYF
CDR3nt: TGTGCCGCGGGCGGACGGAGCACAGATACGCAGTATTTT

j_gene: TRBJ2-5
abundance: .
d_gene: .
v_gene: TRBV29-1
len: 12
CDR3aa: CSVNELGETQYF
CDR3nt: TGCAGCGTTAATGAGTTAGGAGAGACCCAGTACTTC

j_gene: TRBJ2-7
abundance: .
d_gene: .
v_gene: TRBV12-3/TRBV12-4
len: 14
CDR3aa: CASSFLADTYEQYF
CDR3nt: TGTGCCAGCAGTTTCCTGGCGGATACTTACGAGCAGTACTTC

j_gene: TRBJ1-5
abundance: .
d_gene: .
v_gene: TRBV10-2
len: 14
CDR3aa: CASSEGTVHQPQHF
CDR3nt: TGCGCCAGCAGTGAGGGGACGGTTCATCAGCCCCAGCATTTT

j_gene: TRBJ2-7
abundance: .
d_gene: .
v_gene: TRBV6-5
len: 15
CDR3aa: CASSLTEPVTYEQYF
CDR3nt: TGTGCCAGCAGCCTTACAGAGCCGGTCACCTACGAGCAGTACTTC

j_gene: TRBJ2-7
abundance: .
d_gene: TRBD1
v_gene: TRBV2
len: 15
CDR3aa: CASSAEGTGGDEQYF
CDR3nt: TGTGCCAGCAGTGCGGAGGGTACAGGGGGCGATGAGCAGTACTTC

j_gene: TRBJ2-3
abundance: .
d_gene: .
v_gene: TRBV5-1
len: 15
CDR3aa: CASSLVASSTDTQYF
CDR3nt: TGCGCCAGCAGCTTGGTGGCTTCTAGCACAGATACGCAGTATTTT

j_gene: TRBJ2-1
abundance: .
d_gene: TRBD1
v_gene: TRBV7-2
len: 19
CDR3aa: CASSPFGTGAGKPYNEQFF
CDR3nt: TGTGCCAGCAGCCCTTTCGGGACAGGGGCGGGTAAACCCTACAATGAGCAGTTCTTC

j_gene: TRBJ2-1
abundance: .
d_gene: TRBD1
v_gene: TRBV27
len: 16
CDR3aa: CASSSGQGALYNEQFF
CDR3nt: TGTGCCAGCAGTTCAGGACAGGGGGCTTTATACAATGAGCAGTTCTTC

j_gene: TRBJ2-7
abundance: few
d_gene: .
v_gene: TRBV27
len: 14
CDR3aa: CATGESGAGYEQYF
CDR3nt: TGTGCCACCGGGGAGTCGGGGGCGGGATACGAGCAGTACTTC

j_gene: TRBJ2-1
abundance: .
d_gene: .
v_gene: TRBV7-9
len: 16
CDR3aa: CASSPMVRGNRDEQFF
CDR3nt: TGTGCCAGCAGCCCTATGGTCCGGGGGAACAGGGATGAGCAGTTCTTC

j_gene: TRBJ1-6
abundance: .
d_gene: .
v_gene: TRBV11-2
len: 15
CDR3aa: CASSLVDSGNSPLHF
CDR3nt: TGTGCCAGCAGCTTAGTGGACAGTGGTAATTCACCCCTCCACTTT

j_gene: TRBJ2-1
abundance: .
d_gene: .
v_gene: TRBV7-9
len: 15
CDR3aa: CASILTSLVRNEQFF
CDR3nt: TGTGCCAGCATCCTTACATCGCTAGTCCGAAATGAGCAGTTCTTC

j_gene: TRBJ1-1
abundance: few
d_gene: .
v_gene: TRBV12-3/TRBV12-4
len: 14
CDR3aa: CASRPGQMNTEAFF
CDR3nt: TGTGCCAGCAGACCGGGACAAATGAACACTGAAGCTTTCTTT

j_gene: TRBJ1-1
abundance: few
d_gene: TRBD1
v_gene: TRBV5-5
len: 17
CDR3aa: CASSLKGTGSMDTEAFF
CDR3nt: TGTGCCAGCAGCTTGAAGGGGACAGGGTCGATGGACACTGAAGCTTTCTTT